Presented here are 7 T cell receptor beta chains from one specimen sequenced in a study of T cells after posttransplantation cyclophosphamide (dated by TCRdb to the mid-2010s). Libraries were built with the immunoSEQ multiplex PCR assay. TCRdb limited this immuneACCESS table to in-frame rearrangements with V and J called. A share of clones is missing; checked studies link under half to unresolved V genes, and the rest is unexplained. For this sample there are about 24,000 clones; about 83% appear just once. The biggest ten clones account for around 6.6% of the sample. Specimen: PBMCs. These receptor sequences come from a woman in her sixties or seventies with a blood cancer, CMV-positive, and with a related stem cell donor.

This chain links TRBV19 with TRBJ1-4; D is uncertain. The V end lost 1 base, the J end lost 11 bases, and 17 bases lay between the germline ends. This CDR3 is 15 amino acids long. Looked up from germline, CDR1 is LNHDA and CDR2 is SQIVND (reference sequence). In DNA, the CDR3 is TGTGCCAGTAGTATAGCTGGCGGTCAGATTGGGAAACTGTTTTTT. Protein product: CASSIAGGQIGKLFF.

The chain links TRBV4-2 to TRBJ2-1, with 9 bases that match TRBD2. Germline lookup yields CDR1 LGHNA and CDR2 YNFKEQ. The CDR3 spans 16 residues. Losses at the gene ends were 4 bases for V and 2 bases for J; bases not matched to a gene: 6. CDR3 in amino acids: CASSPLRTSAYNEQFF. As DNA, the CDR3 is TGTGCCAGCAGCCCGTTAAGGACTAGCGCCTACAATGAGCAGTTCTTC.

J is TRBJ2-5 and V is TRBV19; 8 bases line up with TRBD2. CDR1 LNHDA and CDR2 SQIVND come from the germline V gene (reference sequence). V shed 6 bases and J 1 base; nucleotides not matched to a gene: 4. The CDR3 is 14 residues long. The CDR3 region is CASRRSGGQETQYF. The CDR3 DNA sequence: TGTGCCAGTAGGAGGAGCGGGGGCCAAGAGACCCAGTACTTC.

V gene TRBV19 combines with J gene TRBJ2-5; 10 nucleotides align to TRBD2. The germline gives CDR1 LNHDA, CDR2 SQIVND (reference sequence). CDR3 size: 16 residues. Trimming took 2 bases from V and 4 from J; bases not matched to a gene: 7. The CDR3 spells CASSIFPGLASETQYF. CDR3 DNA sequence: TGTGCCAGTAGTATATTTCCGGGACTAGCGTCAGAGACCCAGTACTTC.

The chain links TRBV18 to TRBJ2-5; 10 bases match TRBD2. V lost 3 bases to trimming and J lost 5 bases; unmatched junction nucleotides: 12. Germline V CDR1 and CDR2: KGHSH, LQKENI. The CDR3 covers 17 residues. In DNA, the CDR3 is TGTGCCAGCTCACCGCCTGGACTAGCGGCCTCGAGGGAGACCCAGTACTTC. Its protein product is CASSPPGLAASRETQYF.

This clone was seen more than once but under ten times. V usage is TRBV19 and J usage is TRBJ1-1, with 7 bases that match TRBD1. The V segment lost 1 base and the J segment 4 bases; nucleotides outside the gene matches: 6. The CDR3 extends over 15 amino acids. Looked up from germline, CDR1 is LNHDA and CDR2 is SQIVND (reference sequence). CDR3 nucleotides: TGTGCCAGTAGTATAGCTCACAGGGGAGGCACTGAAGCTTTCTTT. The encoded protein is CASSIAHRGGTEAFF. The variable domain in full, completed from reference TRBV19 and TRBJ1-1, reads DGGITQSPKYLFRKEGQNVTLSCEQNLNHDAMYWYRQDPGQGLRLIYYSQIVNDFQKGDIAEGYSVSREKKESFPLTVTSAQKNPTAFYLCASSIAHRGGTEAFFGQGTRLTVV.

The chain links TRBV4-1 to TRBJ2-2, with D perhaps TRBD1 (6 bases). Trimming removed 2 bases at V and 7 bases at J, with 14 bases between. CDR3 length: 15 residues. Germline V lookup: CDR1 MGHRA, CDR2 YSYEKL. The CDR3 sequence: CASSQQPGQGGELFF. CDR3 in DNA: TGCGCCAGCAGCCAACAACCGGGACAAGGCGGGGAGCTGTTTTTT.